One sample yielded the 3 T cell receptor beta chains listed below, sequenced in a study of blood T cell repertoires in COVID-19. TCRdb's table, derived via immunoSEQ multiplex PCR, lists solely in-frame clones and lacks some. The repertoire holds around 81,000 clones, with around 86% as singletons. The source material was peripheral blood. The receptors originated from a woman aged 55-70 years with acute or convalescent COVID-19.

The chain uses TRBV7-6 and TRBJ2-7; 11 bases agree with TRBD1. There are 15 residues in the CDR3. Germline lookup yields CDR1 SGHVS and CDR2 FNYEAQ. The V segment lost 2 bases and the J segment 5 bases; nucleotides outside the gene matches: 5. The DNA of the CDR3 is TGTGCCAGCAGCTTATCGGACAGGGGGCTGGACGAGCAGTACTTC. This codes for CASSLSDRGLDEQYF.

The rearrangement links TRBV28 to TRBJ2-7; D unresolved. CDR1 is MDHEN, CDR2 SYDVKM, per germline. The CDR3 totals 11 residues. V was trimmed by 6 bases and J by 3 bases, leaving 6 bases between them. The CDR3 bases are TGTGCCAGCAGCCTAAACTACGAGCAGTACTTC. This sequence encodes CASSLNYEQYF.

CDR3 loop: CASSQAGGNTEAFF. DNA of the CDR3: TGTGCCAGCAGCCAAGCCGGGGGGAACACTGAAGCTTTCTTT. The J gene is TRBJ1-1, the V gene TRBV3-1 (or the pseudogene TRBV3-2); a possible D gene is TRBD1 (5 bases). The CDR3 spans 14 residues. Between the trimmed V and J ends, which lost 1 base and 1 base, there was a span of 7 bases. Germline CDR1 reads LGHDT; CDR2 reads YNNKEL (reference sequence).